Listed here are 21 T cell receptor beta chains from one sample, sequenced in a study of T-cell reconstitution after alpha-beta-depleted transplantation in children. Unique molecular identifiers were built into the TCRbeta library. A single record per CDR3 protein comes from TCRdb applying MiXCR to the PCR reads. The data hold approximately 390,000 distinct CDR3 sequences, with roughly a tenth observed a single time. The sample was PBMCs from the stem cell graft donor, taken from the stem cell graft. The receptors were gathered from a human donor who donated a stem cell graft to a child with acute myeloid leukemia.

This clonotype was detected only a few times. The rearrangement uses TRBV14 and TRBJ2-1; D is ambiguous. V dropped 3 bases and J dropped 2 bases, with 11 bases sitting between them. The CDR3 is 15 amino acids. Germline V gene sequence: CDR1 SGHDN, CDR2 FVKESK. CDR3 loop: CASSQGPHTYNEQFF. The DNA of the CDR3 is TGTGCCAGCAGCCAGGGTCCCCATACCTACAATGAGCAGTTCTTC.

This clonotype showed up just a few times. This rearrangement joins TRBV5-1 to TRBJ2-1; the match to TRBD1 covers 9 bases. The CDR3 length is 16 residues. Germline assignment: CDR1 SGHRS and CDR2 YFSETQ. With 0 bases clipped from V and 6 bases from J, the junction kept 7 bases outside the gene matches. The CDR3 region has the DNA TGCGCCAGCAGCTTGGGCCCCGACAGGGGGTCCAATGAGCAGTTCTTC. Protein: CASSLGPDRGSNEQFF.

Note on this clonotype: A much larger clone lies one base from this, so it may be a read error. The chain recombines TRBV7-2 with TRBJ2-1, with D tentatively TRBD1 (6 bases). Trimming cost V 5 bases and J 14 bases, with 28 bases left between them. The germline V gene encodes CDR1 SGHTA and CDR2 FQGNSA. The CDR3 sequence is 16 residues long. CDR3 region: CASSPRVSNVPGAEFF. The CDR3 DNA sequence: TGTGCCAGCAGCCCCCGGGTCTCCAACGTACCAGGGGCGGAGTTCTTC.

The chain is built from TRBV6-5 and TRBJ2-7; a weak D match, TRBD2 (6 bases). The CDR3 contains 14 residues. Germline V gene sequence: CDR1 MNHEY, CDR2 SVGAGI. V was trimmed by 4 bases and J by 7 bases, leaving 17 bases between them. CDR3 DNA: TGTGCCAGCAGTTCCGTCCCACGGGGGAGAGAGCAGTACGTC. Its translation: CASSSVPRGREQYV.

In its sample, this clonotype was seen a few times. The genes are TRBV27 and TRBJ2-7; D gene uncertain. Trimming left V 2 bases short and J 3 bases short, with 8 bases between. CDR3 length: 13 residues. Germline CDR1 reads MNHEY; CDR2 reads SMNVEV (reference sequence). The CDR3 reads CASSLNYHYEQYF. CDR3 sequence (DNA): TGTGCCAGCAGTTTAAACTACCACTACGAGCAGTACTTC.

The J gene is TRBJ2-5, the V gene TRBV12-3 or TRBV12-4, with TRBD2 matching 9 bases. Trimming took 7 bases from V and 5 from J; bases not matched to a gene: 8. This CDR3 comprises 14 residues. DNA for the CDR3: TGTGCCAGCACCCCGCGGGGGGGCCGTGAGACCCAGTACTTC. It translates to CASTPRGGRETQYF.

This clonotype has more than one count but fewer than ten. The chain employs TRBV30 and TRBJ2-1, with 10 bases matching TRBD2. V was clipped by 2 bases and J by 2 bases; unmatched bases: 6. Germline CDR1 and CDR2: GTSNPN and SVGIG (reference sequence). The CDR3 runs 16 residues. The CDR3 protein is CAWSIAGGRPYNEQFF. CDR3 DNA: TGTGCCTGGAGTATAGCGGGAGGCCGCCCCTACAATGAGCAGTTCTTC.

This clonotype was counted ten times or more. The genes are TRBV20-1 and TRBJ1-2; no clear D. Trimming stripped 0 bases from V and 4 bases from J, with 12 bases between. This CDR3 contains 14 residues. Germline lookup yields CDR1 DFQATT and CDR2 SNEGSKA (reference sequence). This CDR3 is CSARDPAHSYGYTF. The CDR3 DNA reads TGCAGTGCTAGAGATCCGGCCCACTCCTATGGCTACACCTTC.

This clonotype was counted between two and nine times. The genes are TRBV14 and TRBJ2-2; 10 nucleotides agree with TRBD2. The V gene's germline CDR1 is SGHDN and CDR2 FVKESK. This CDR3 is 15 amino acids long. V was pared by 5 bases and J by 4 bases, with 4 bases of the junction left unmatched. The CDR3 DNA reads TGTGCCAGCAGCGGCGGACTAGCGGTCACCGGGGAGCTGTTTTTT. This encodes CASSGGLAVTGELFF.

The table lists this clonotype with many counts. The V call is TRBV20-1, the J call TRBJ2-7, with TRBD2 matching 9 bases. Losses at the gene ends were 3 bases for V and 1 base for J; bases not matched to a gene: 7. The CDR3 has 15 residues. Germline assignment: CDR1 DFQATT and CDR2 SNEGSKA (reference sequence). CDR3 amino acids: CSARGGLAGSYEQYF. Written as DNA, the CDR3 is TGCAGTGCTAGGGGTGGCCTAGCGGGATCCTACGAGCAGTACTTC.

The chain carries TRBV2 and TRBJ1-3; D is possibly TRBD1 (5 bases). The CDR3 covers 13 residues. Looked up from germline, CDR1 is SNHLY and CDR2 is FYNNEI. V was pared by 8 bases and J by 0 bases, with 8 bases between. CDR3 bases: TGTGCCAGCTCGGGGGTCTCTGGAAACACCATATATTTT. Translation: CASSGVSGNTIYF.

This clonotype has more than one count but fewer than ten. This chain joins TRBV20-1 and TRBJ2-1, with D perhaps TRBD1 or TRBD2 (6 bases each). CDR3 length equals 14 residues. Deletions cut 3 bases from V and 10 bases from J, with 19 bases between. Germline V gives CDR1 DFQATT, CDR2 SNEGSKA (reference sequence). CDR3 in amino acids: CSASSTGPGGEQFF. The CDR3 DNA follows: TGCAGTGCTAGTTCGACAGGCCCTGGAGGGGAGCAGTTCTTC.

This clonotype was seen at least ten times. The V call is TRBV7-2, the J call TRBJ2-5; tentative D call: TRBD2 (5 bases). V lost 5 bases and J 2 bases, leaving 12 bases between the germline ends. Germline-derived CDR1 and CDR2 are SGHTA and FQGNSA. This CDR3 has 14 residues. DNA for the CDR3: TGTGCCAGCAGCCCATTCGGGGAACAAGAGACCCAGTACTTC. It translates to CASSPFGEQETQYF.

In its sample, this clonotype was seen many times. The rearrangement links TRBV15 to TRBJ2-3; D may correspond to TRBD1 or TRBD2 (5 bases each). The germline CDR1 and CDR2 sequences are LNHNV and YYDKDF (reference sequence). V lost 3 bases and J lost 4, with 17 bases in between. The CDR3 has 16 residues. CDR3 protein: CATSRAPGGDPDTQYF. DNA for the CDR3: TGTGCCACCAGCAGGGCCCCAGGTGGGGACCCAGATACGCAGTATTTT.

This clonotype showed up just a few times. The chain employs TRBV5-1 and TRBJ2-5; 7 bases match TRBD1. The V and J ends lost 4 bases and 5 bases, in that order; junction bases with no gene match: 11. This CDR3 has 15 residues. The germline CDR1 and CDR2 sequences are SGHRS and YFSETQ. The CDR3 DNA reads as TGCGCCAGCAGCCGAAGGGGGCACTCCCCGGAGACCCAGTACTTC. Protein sequence: CASSRRGHSPETQYF.

The rearrangement links TRBV12-3 or TRBV12-4 to TRBJ1-3; D gene ambiguous. Trimming left V 10 bases short and J 0 bases short, with 13 bases between. CDR3 size: 14 residues. The CDR3 is CATCYTSSGNTIYF. The DNA for the CDR3 is TGTGCCACCTGTTACACGAGCTCTGGAAACACCATATATTTT.

The table lists this clonotype with a few counts. The chain has TRBV6-1 and TRBJ2-4; TRBD1 matches at 7 bases. This CDR3 spans 16 amino acids. After removal of 10 bases from V and 5 bases from J, the junction contained 17 bases not matched to a gene. Germline lookup yields CDR1 MNHNS and CDR2 SASEGT. The CDR3 region has the DNA TGTGCCACCTCCCAATATCCAGCTACAGGGGAAAACATTCAGTACTTC. Its translation: CATSQYPATGENIQYF.

The chain couples TRBV6-1 to TRBJ1-4, with D possibly matching TRBD1 (6 bases). CDR3 length: 16 amino acids. CDR1 and CDR2 (germline): MNHNS, SASEGT. The germline V and J ends were trimmed by 4 bases and 5 bases, with 17 bases remaining between them. The DNA for the CDR3 is TGTGCCAGCAGTGTTTTGGGGGGCGTCCGGAATGAAAAACTGTTTTTT. The encoded protein is CASSVLGGVRNEKLFF.

The chain has TRBV20-1 and TRBJ2-5, with 10 positions matching TRBD2. With V trimmed by 1 base and J by 1 base, 6 bases remained unmatched. CDR1 and CDR2 from the germline V gene are DFQATT and SNEGSKA (reference sequence). CDR3 length: 16 residues. The CDR3 protein is CSARVVSGGFQETQYF. The CDR3 DNA reads TGCAGTGCTAGAGTGGTTAGCGGGGGGTTCCAAGAGACCCAGTACTTC.

The table lists this clonotype with a few counts. J is TRBJ2-1 and V is TRBV5-8; the match to TRBD2 covers 11 bases. This CDR3 has 16 residues. V was clipped by 4 bases and J by 9 bases; unmatched bases: 12. Germline V lookup: CDR1 SGHTS, CDR2 YDEGEE. The CDR3 DNA reads TGTGCCAGCAGCCGAAGCTGGATAGCGGGGGGGCCTGAGCAGTTCTTC. Translation: CASSRSWIAGGPEQFF.

The V gene is TRBV5-1, the J gene TRBJ2-4; no clear D gene. Germline CDR1 is SGHRS and CDR2 is YFSETQ. The CDR3 totals 12 residues. V lost 4 bases to trimming and J lost 5 bases, with 7 bases between them. CDR3 bases: TGCGCCAGCAGCCCCGACGAAAACATTCAGTACTTC. Its translation: CASSPDENIQYF.